The T cell receptor beta chain under discussion was sequenced for a study of blood T cell repertoires in COVID-19 (dated by TCRdb to 2020 to 2022). With respect to the entire study: Samples covering the acute and convalescent phases of COVID-19 were provided by collaborators in the United States, Italy and Spain. The dataset comprised deeply sampled blood TCRbeta repertoires from subjects exposed to, actively infected with, or recovered from COVID-19. Samples were obtained from the ongoing ImmuneRACE study (first 160 participants) and from over 1,000 subjects provided by 6 global collaborators. The prospective study material was composed of cDNA or gDNA derived from T cells, B-cell-depleted T cells, or PBMCs. Where HLA class I and class II types were available, the types were taken from metadata supplied by the sample provider, not from assay-based typing. A freely available public database, intended as a resource for researchers studying the immune response to SARS-CoV-2, is where the repertoires were released. A de-identified subject ID, COVID-19 status, age in years and sex were almost always included in the sample metadata.

Collaborating institutions collected whole blood in K2EDTA tubes following their own protocols. For TCRbeta analysis, collaborators shipped samples in one of three forms: frozen whole blood, isolated PBMCs, or DNA extracted from either of those sample types. TCRbeta CDR3 regions were amplified from genomic DNA using the immunoSEQ Assay, a bias-controlled multiplex PCR. The paper's processing steps were these. Within the assay, amplification of reference gene primers was used to estimate how many nucleated cells each sample contained. Sequence reads were collapsed and filtered to measure the absolute abundance of every unique TCRbeta CDR3 rearrangement. For each sample, productive Simpson clonality was calculated by taking the square root of Simpson's diversity index across productive rearrangements. TCRdb took over this immuneACCESS table, retaining in-frame rearrangements with V and J assigned. Such tables are incomplete; in checked studies, under half of the missing clones stem from an unresolved V gene, and the remainder is unexplained. The V and J calls and clone size were taken over from that table, and D and trimming were inferred from the DNA. The sample profile shows under 200,000 clones; less than 90% of them were found once. The ten largest clones add up to about 26% of the sample.

For this clone: No cognate antigen has been identified for it. There are no base qualities to consult, and no much larger clone falls within one base.

For this chain, trimming is 4 bases at the V end and 0 bases at the J end, and the number of junction bases without a gene match is 7. The germline V gene specifies SGHRS as CDR1 and YFSETQ as CDR2. Including cysteine and phenylalanine, the CDR3 has 16 amino acids. Only the CDR3 portion is preserved as DNA: 48 bases, with reading frame beginning at the first base. Overall study outcomes, separate from this receptor: The quantity of clinical and demographic metadata differed by source and by participant and was supplied without curation.

This clonotype originated in a man aged 55 to 69 with acute or convalescent COVID-19. This receptor chain uses TRBV5-1 and TRBJ2-3, and 8 junctional nucleotides match TRBD2. The sequenced material came from peripheral blood. This receptor carries the CDR3 CASSPVAGMSTDTQYF. The DNA reads TGCGCCAGCAGCCCCGTAGCGGGAATGAGCACAGATACGCAGTATTTT. With the portions outside the CDR3 filled from the reference TRBV5-1 and TRBJ2-3 genes, the complete variable region becomes KAGVTQTPRYLIKTRGQQVTLSCSPISGHRSVSWYQQTPGQGLQFLFEYFSETQRNKGNFPGRFSGRQFSNSRSEMNVSTLELGDSALYLCASSPVAGMSTDTQYFGPGTRLTVL.